A selection of T cell receptor beta chains follows, all from one sample in a study of long-term antiretroviral therapy in people with HIV. Sequenced by immunoSEQ multiplex PCR; TCRdb stores in-frame clones only, minus some. The sample records over 9,500 clones, roughly three quarters being singletons. Material: unsorted PBMCs, obtained 1.8 years before starting antiretroviral therapy. Receptor source: a man aged 35 to 55 with HIV. The conserved cysteine and the conserved F or W are not part of the CDR3 here. The order of the fields is D gene, V gene, J gene, CDR3 protein. A D gene is named only where the DNA matches it firmly.

D gene: -; V gene: TRBV7-9; J gene: TRBJ1-1; CDR3 protein: ASSLPGRTEMNTEAF
D gene: -; V gene: TRBV4-1; J gene: TRBJ2-3; CDR3 protein: ASSQVGGRGTDTQY
D gene: -; V gene: TRBV2; J gene: TRBJ1-4; CDR3 protein: ASSGQGPTNEKLF
D gene: -; V gene: TRBV19; J gene: TRBJ1-1; CDR3 protein: ASSILWGNTEAF
D gene: -; V gene: TRBV2; J gene: TRBJ1-1; CDR3 protein: ASSEWRNTEAF
D gene: TRBD1; V gene: TRBV5-1; J gene: TRBJ2-2; CDR3 protein: ASSLEWTGGIGELF
D gene: -; V gene: TRBV30; J gene: TRBJ2-5; CDR3 protein: AWSATGQQETQY
D gene: -; V gene: TRBV10-3; J gene: TRBJ1-2; CDR3 protein: AIRSPSGIYGYT
D gene: -; V gene: TRBV5-1; J gene: TRBJ1-1; CDR3 protein: ASSLTENTEAF
D gene: TRBD1; V gene: TRBV7-6; J gene: TRBJ1-1; CDR3 protein: ASSLGAGGNTEAF
D gene: TRBD1; V gene: TRBV30; J gene: TRBJ1-1; CDR3 protein: AHDRGITEAF
D gene: -; V gene: TRBV11-2; J gene: TRBJ2-7; CDR3 protein: ASSLGTGYEQY
D gene: TRBD2; V gene: TRBV29-1; J gene: TRBJ2-1; CDR3 protein: SVEDREGGRDNEQF
D gene: -; V gene: TRBV11-2; J gene: TRBJ2-7; CDR3 protein: ASSLGPESSYEQY
D gene: -; V gene: TRBV5-5; J gene: TRBJ2-7; CDR3 protein: ASSLGQGSSYEQY
D gene: -; V gene: TRBV2; J gene: TRBJ2-4; CDR3 protein: ASSTPLS
D gene: TRBD1; V gene: TRBV5-1; J gene: TRBJ2-1; CDR3 protein: ASSNLQGGDEQF
D gene: -; V gene: TRBV2; J gene: TRBJ2-7; CDR3 protein: ASSVDPPEQY
D gene: -; V gene: TRBV5-6; J gene: TRBJ2-6; CDR3 protein: ASSLGFSGANVLT
D gene: -; V gene: TRBV6-5; J gene: TRBJ1-1; CDR3 protein: ASSYLRAGMNTEAF
D gene: -; V gene: TRBV11-3; J gene: TRBJ2-3; CDR3 protein: ASSSLLGTDTQY
D gene: -; V gene: TRBV18; J gene: TRBJ2-6; CDR3 protein: ASSPDRSGANVLT
D gene: -; V gene: TRBV15; J gene: TRBJ2-1; CDR3 protein: ATSRDTGLTNEQF
D gene: -; V gene: TRBV7-9; J gene: TRBJ2-1; CDR3 protein: ASSLAASLLGF
D gene: -; V gene: TRBV19; J gene: TRBJ1-5; CDR3 protein: ASSSGDTRGNQPQH
D gene: TRBD1; V gene: TRBV5-1; J gene: TRBJ1-4; CDR3 protein: ATRDREGEKLF
D gene: -; V gene: TRBV7-2; J gene: TRBJ1-5; CDR3 protein: ASSQGTGLSNQPQH
D gene: -; V gene: TRBV11-2; J gene: TRBJ2-2; CDR3 protein: ASSTYRAGTGELF
D gene: TRBD1; V gene: TRBV7-9; J gene: TRBJ2-7; CDR3 protein: ASSLGRQGVHEQY